What follows describes a single TCR beta chain. V dropped 8 bases and J dropped 6 bases, with 8 bases sitting between them. There are 9 residues in the CDR3. Per the germline V gene, CDR1 is DFQATT and CDR2 is SNEGSKA (reference sequence). Together with thyroid ultrasound, orbital computed tomography, serum thyroxine and TRAb, clinical symptoms were used for diagnoses. The sample is drawn from a study of T cells in Graves' hyperthyroidism and ophthalmopathy. Amplification of TCR beta CDR3 regions was performed using RNA transcripts as template. Researchers ran a first-round RT-PCR on the TCR CDR3 using the HTBI primer set. TCRdb re-analysed the multiplex PCR reads in MiXCR, keeping a single row per CDR3 protein. Of roughly 710,000 distinct CDR3 sequences listed, roughly 32% were seen once; the top ten hold around 29%.

J is TRBJ2-7 and V is TRBV20-1; D gene ambiguous. Material: blood. This clonotype was sampled from a woman aged 40 to 50 with Graves' hyperthyroidism. The CDR3 nucleotides read TGCAGTTCCCCCCTCGAGCAGTACTTC. It encodes CSSPLEQYF.